Presented here are 27 T cell receptor beta chains from one specimen sequenced in a study of blood T cell repertoires in COVID-19. Here immunoSEQ multiplex PCR was the method, and the copy in TCRdb shows in-frame clones only, minus some. The sample shows approximately 260,000 clones, about 91% of them seen only once. Sequenced sample: peripheral blood. The receptors stem from a woman aged 40 to 49 who had recovered from COVID-19.

The chain joins TRBV5-6 to TRBJ2-5; 12 nucleotides line up with TRBD2. Germline CDR1 SGHDT, CDR2 YYEEEE. This CDR3 has 15 amino acids. The J segment lost 8 bases and the V segment lost 4 bases, leaving 9 bases of the junction unmatched. The CDR3 sequence is CASSGLAGNKRTQYF. The CDR3 DNA sequence: TGTGCCAGCAGCGGACTAGCGGGGAATAAGAGAACCCAGTACTTC. Using reference TRBV5-6 and TRBJ2-5 for the parts outside the CDR3, the full variable domain is DAGVTQSPTHLIKTRGQQVTLRCSPKSGHDTVSWYQQALGQGPQFIFQYYEEEERQRGNFPDRFSGHQFPNYSSELNVNALLLGDSALYLCASSGLAGNKRTQYFGPGTRLLVL.

The chain employs TRBV29-1 and TRBJ2-7; tentatively, D is TRBD2 (5 bases). Germline V gene data show CDR1 as SQVTM and CDR2 as ANQGSEA. Trimming cost V 4 bases and J 5 bases, with 9 bases left between them. CDR3 length equals 11 residues. The CDR3 nucleotides read TGCAGCGTTGGGGTCGGGAACGAGCAGTACTTC. It encodes CSVGVGNEQYF.

The chain uses TRBV6-2 or TRBV6-3 and TRBJ2-7; 8 bases match TRBD2. This CDR3 region has 15 residues. CDR1 MNHEY and CDR2 SVGEGT come from the germline V gene. J was trimmed by 5 bases and V by 2 bases; bases with no gene match: 8. DNA of the CDR3: TGTGCCAGCAGTTACCTTCGGGGGGGGGCGGACGAGCAGTACTTC. Protein sequence: CASSYLRGGADEQYF.

J is TRBJ1-1 and V is TRBV4-3; D gene unclear. The CDR3 sequence is 15 residues long. Between the trimmed V and J ends, which lost 2 bases and 5 bases, there was a span of 15 bases. Germline V CDR1 and CDR2: LGHNA, YSLEER. This chain's CDR3 is CASSQFGGELTEAFF. The CDR3 DNA reads as TGCGCCAGCAGCCAATTCGGTGGGGAGTTGACTGAAGCTTTCTTT.

The sample holds one count of this clone. The V and J genes are TRBV11-3 and TRBJ2-1, with 8 positions matching TRBD2. Germline V gene sequence: CDR1 SGHNT, CDR2 YENEEA. V gave up 1 base and J gave up 7 bases; unmatched junction bases: 9. CDR3 length: 16 residues. Written as DNA, the CDR3 is TGTGCCAGCAGCTTAGTGTGGGCGGGGGGTAGGAATGAGCAGTTCTTC. Translated, it gives CASSLVWAGGRNEQFF. The full variable domain, in which reference TRBV11-3 and TRBJ2-1 provide the parts outside the CDR3, is EAGVVQSPRYKIIEKKQPVAFWCNPISGHNTLYWYLQNLGQGPELLIRYENEEAVDDSQLPKDRFSAERLKGVDSTLKIQPAELGDSAVYLCASSLVWAGGRNEQFFGPGTRLTVL.

The genes are TRBV12-3 or TRBV12-4 and TRBJ2-5; no firm D call. V lost 3 bases, J lost 7 bases, and 9 bases lay in between. This CDR3 is built from 12 residues. The CDR3 region is CASSLWSVTQYF. In DNA, the CDR3 is TGTGCCAGCAGTTTGTGGTCGGTGACCCAGTACTTC.

The chain combines TRBV11-2 with TRBJ2-5; 11 bases match TRBD2. CDR3 length: 16 amino acids. Germline assignment: CDR1 SGHAT and CDR2 FQNNGV. V lost 2 bases to trimming and J lost 5 bases; unmatched junction nucleotides: 7. The CDR3 sequence is CASSLPTSGGRETQYF. The DNA of the CDR3 is TGTGCCAGCAGCTTACCCACTAGCGGGGGAAGGGAGACCCAGTACTTC.

This clone occurred once. The rearrangement links TRBV5-6 to TRBJ2-6, with a tentative D call TRBD1 (5 bases). This CDR3 has 16 residues. Germline-derived CDR1 and CDR2 are SGHDT and YYEEEE. V gave up 0 bases and J gave up 3 bases, with 10 bases separating them. Written as DNA, the CDR3 is TGTGCCAGCAGCTTGGATTTAACAGGTGGGGCCAACGTCCTGACTTTC. Its translation is CASSLDLTGGANVLTF.

This chain links TRBV28 with TRBJ2-7; 9 nucleotides line up with TRBD1. This CDR3 is built from 13 residues. Germline V gives CDR1 MDHEN, CDR2 SYDVKM. V was pared by 9 bases and J by 7 bases, with 10 bases of the junction left unmatched. CDR3 sequence: CASKQGARREQYF. Here the CDR3 DNA reads TGTGCCAGTAAACAGGGGGCAAGGAGGGAGCAGTACTTC.

The rearrangement links TRBV2 to TRBJ2-3; the match to TRBD2 covers 7 bases. Germline CDR1 SNHLY, CDR2 FYNNEI. This CDR3 comprises 14 residues. Unmatched junction bases numbered 6, after V lost 5 bases and J lost 4 bases. The CDR3 loop is CASSLAGVADTQYF. The CDR3 coding sequence is TGTGCCAGCAGTCTTGCGGGAGTCGCAGATACGCAGTATTTT.

The genes are TRBV24-1 and TRBJ1-1, with D uncertain. The CDR3 has 14 amino acids. Deletions cut 7 bases from V and 4 bases from J, with 15 bases between. CDR1 and CDR2 (germline): KGHDR, SFDVKD. Here the CDR3 reads CATRGGPDATEAFF. CDR3 bases: TGTGCCACCAGGGGAGGGCCCGACGCCACTGAAGCTTTCTTT.

The chain recombines TRBV28 with TRBJ2-7; TRBD1 agrees at 7 bases. This CDR3 comprises 14 residues. The trim removed 4 bases at V and 9 bases at J, leaving 12 bases unmatched. CDR1 and CDR2 (germline): MDHEN, SYDVKM. CDR3 DNA: TGTGCCAGCAGTTCAGACAGGGAATTCGGCTCGCAGTACTTC. Its translation is CASSSDREFGSQYF.

The chain couples TRBV9 to TRBJ2-2; 7 bases agree with TRBD2. There are 16 residues in the CDR3. After removal of 6 bases from V and 4 bases from J, the junction contained 12 bases not matched to a gene. CDR1 is SGDLS and CDR2 is YYNGEE in the germline V gene. CDR3 DNA: TGTGCCAGCAACCTAGCGGAGACCCGAGTCACCGGGGAGCTGTTTTTT. This codes for CASNLAETRVTGELFF.

This sequence joins TRBV2 and TRBJ2-1; 11 bases match TRBD2. J gave up 7 bases and V 7 bases, and 6 bases lay outside the gene matches. Germline V gene data show CDR1 as SNHLY and CDR2 as FYNNEI. The CDR3 loop spans 14 amino acids. CDR3 in DNA: TGTGCCAGCAACCGACTAGCGGGACAGAATGAGCAGTTCTTC. The encoded protein is CASNRLAGQNEQFF.

The rearrangement joins TRBV5-1 to TRBJ1-6; the D is unclear. The CDR3 covers 12 residues. Between the trimmed V and J ends, which lost 5 bases and 6 bases, there was a span of 6 bases. CDR1 is SGHRS, CDR2 YFSETQ, per germline. For the CDR3, the DNA is TGCGCCAGCAGGGAGGGTAATTCACCCCTCCACTTT. This sequence encodes CASREGNSPLHF.

This clone was picked up one time. The chain has TRBV2 and TRBJ2-3, with 7 nucleotides matching TRBD2. Germline CDR1 and CDR2: SNHLY and FYNNEI. The CDR3 has 15 amino acids. V lost 6 bases to trimming and J lost 0 bases; unmatched junction nucleotides: 6. The CDR3 DNA is TGTGCCAGCAGAGCACTAGCGAGCAGCACAGATACGCAGTATTTT. It codes for CASRALASSTDTQYF.

The chain combines TRBV11-3 with TRBJ2-1; 7 bases fit TRBD2. CDR1 is SGHNT, CDR2 YENEEA, per germline. The CDR3 extends over 15 amino acids. With V trimmed by 2 bases and J by 9 bases, 10 bases remained unmatched. The CDR3 DNA follows: TGTGCCAGCAGCTTATCAGGCGGGAGTGGGGGTGAGCAGTTCTTC. It translates to CASSLSGGSGGEQFF.

The chain is built from TRBV11-2 and TRBJ2-3; 7 positions agree with TRBD1. The V gene's germline CDR1 is SGHAT and CDR2 FQNNGV. The V gene end was trimmed by 5 bases and the J gene end by 0 bases; junction bases not matched to a gene: 8. CDR3 length: 16 residues. CDR3: CASSPDRLGSTDTQYF. The CDR3 DNA sequence: TGTGCCAGCAGCCCGGACAGGCTGGGTAGCACAGATACGCAGTATTTT.

This chain links TRBV9 with TRBJ2-1; TRBD2 matches at 8 bases. Germline lookup yields CDR1 SGDLS and CDR2 YYNGEE. J lost 0 bases, V lost 3 bases, and 2 bases had no gene match. The CDR3 length is 15 residues. Here the CDR3 reads CASSAGTSSYNEQFF. The CDR3 DNA sequence: TGTGCCAGCAGCGCCGGGACTAGCTCCTACAATGAGCAGTTCTTC.

The V gene is TRBV6-5, the J gene TRBJ1-1, with 9 bases fitting TRBD1. CDR3 size: 12 residues. Per the germline V gene, CDR1 is MNHEY and CDR2 is SVGAGI. J lost 6 bases, V lost 8 bases, and 4 bases had no gene match. This CDR3 is CASEGTGSEAFF. The CDR3, as DNA: TGTGCCAGCGAAGGGACAGGGTCTGAAGCTTTCTTT.

This clone has only one observation. The chain carries TRBV2 and TRBJ1-5; TRBD1 agrees at 8 bases. CDR3 length: 14 amino acids. V lost 7 bases and J lost 2; bases outside the gene matches: 4. Germline lookup yields CDR1 SNHLY and CDR2 FYNNEI. The CDR3 sequence: CASTGGARNQPQHF. CDR3 bases: TGTGCCAGCACAGGGGGCGCCCGCAATCAGCCCCAGCATTTT.

The J gene is TRBJ1-4, the V gene TRBV5-1, with 11 bases aligning to TRBD1. The CDR3 totals 14 residues. Per the germline V gene, CDR1 is SGHRS and CDR2 is YFSETQ. With V trimmed by 4 bases and J by 8 bases, 4 bases remained unmatched. DNA of the CDR3: TGCGCCAGCAGCCGGGGACAGGGGGGAGAAAAACTGTTTTTT. Amino acid sequence: CASSRGQGGEKLFF. Drawing the rest from reference TRBV5-1 and TRBJ1-4, the complete variable domain is KAGVTQTPRYLIKTRGQQVTLSCSPISGHRSVSWYQQTPGQGLQFLFEYFSETQRNKGNFPGRFSGRQFSNSRSEMNVSTLELGDSALYLCASSRGQGGEKLFFGSGTQLSVL.

This rearrangement joins TRBV2 to TRBJ2-7; weak D call: TRBD1 (5 bases). The CDR3 runs 12 residues. Germline-derived CDR1 and CDR2 are SNHLY and FYNNEI. V lost 7 bases and J 2 bases, leaving 9 bases between the germline ends. The chain's CDR3 is CASIREAYEQYV. CDR3 DNA sequence: TGTGCCAGCATCAGGGAAGCCTACGAGCAGTACGTC.

The chain couples TRBV24-1 to TRBJ1-4; 7 bases are shared with TRBD1. CDR3 length: 13 residues. V gave up 4 bases and J gave up 8 bases; unmatched junction bases: 3. CDR1 and CDR2 from the germline V gene are KGHDR and SFDVKD. The CDR3 DNA sequence: TGTGCCACCAGTGACGACAGGGAAGAAAAACTGTTTTTT. Protein sequence: CATSDDREEKLFF.

The chain is built from TRBV19 and TRBJ1-6; D is possibly TRBD1 (5 bases). Germline assignment: CDR1 LNHDA and CDR2 SQIVND (reference sequence). The CDR3 has 16 residues. Trimming removed 3 bases at V and 10 bases at J, with 19 bases between. CDR3 DNA: TGTGCCAGTAGTATCGTCAGCCGGCAGGGTAGGTCACCCCTCCACTTT. Its translation: CASSIVSRQGRSPLHF.

The CDR3: CASCELAGISYNEQFF. CDR3 in DNA: TGCGCCAGCTGTGAGCTAGCGGGAATCTCCTACAATGAGCAGTTCTTC. V and J are TRBV5-1 and TRBJ2-1; 9 bases agree with TRBD2. The junction had 8 bases not matched to a gene; V was cut back by 7 bases and J by 0 bases. This CDR3 comprises 16 residues. Germline V lookup: CDR1 SGHRS, CDR2 YFSETQ.

The V gene is TRBV28, the J gene TRBJ1-6; TRBD1 agrees at 12 bases. This CDR3 is 16 amino acids long. V trimming: 6 bases; J trimming: 10 bases; junction bases outside the gene matches: 10. Per the germline V gene, CDR1 is MDHEN and CDR2 is SYDVKM. This CDR3 reads CASSLRDRGRRSPLHF. The CDR3, as DNA: TGTGCCAGCAGCCTCCGGGACAGGGGGCGCCGGTCACCCCTCCACTTT.